Reported below is one T cell receptor (beta chain). The entry originates in a study of blood T cells in healthy people across ages. Background on the study: Template switching picked up about one barcoded beta molecule for each two T cells.

Primed by a sample-barcoded 5' primer and a J-beta primer mix, a second PCR proceeded for about 6 to 12 cycles. TCRdb called the 5' RACE reads again in MiXCR, with one record for every CDR3 protein. The sample holds about a million distinct CDR3 sequences, around two fifths seen once. V dropped 1 base and J dropped 0 bases, with 12 bases sitting between them. Germline values: CDR1 SGHRS, CDR2 YFSETQ. This CDR3 has 16 residues. The chain carries TRBV5-1 and TRBJ2-3, with D hard to call. The source material was blood. This sequence was found in a man aged 18 to 30 in good health. The CDR3 protein is CASSLWSMTSTDTQYF. The CDR3 coding sequence is TGCGCCAGCAGCTTGTGGTCAATGACTAGCACAGATACGCAGTATTTT.